A single sample is the source of the 2 T cell receptor beta chains below, sequenced in a study of OX40 agonist ivuxolimab in advanced cancers. Data came from immunoSEQ multiplex PCR; TCRdb stores just in-frame clones and leaves some out. This sample has approximately 43,000 clones, with roughly 90% found just once. The specimen comprised CD4+ or CD8+ T cells sorted from blood, sampled in a trial of the OX40 agonist ivuxolimab. The receptor source for this set is an adult with an advanced solid tumor such as melanoma, head and neck, liver or kidney cancer.

This chain connects TRBV7-2 to TRBJ1-2; D call uncertain. This CDR3 spans 15 amino acids. Trimming left V 1 base short and J 4 bases short, with 13 bases between. CDR1 and CDR2 from the germline V gene are SGHTA and FQGNSA. CDR3 protein: CASSLGPDYSYGYTF. CDR3 in DNA: TGTGCCAGCAGCTTAGGTCCAGATTACTCCTATGGCTACACCTTC. Full variable domain (outside the CDR3, taken from reference TRBV7-2 and TRBJ1-2): GAGVSQSPSNKVTEKGKDVELRCDPISGHTALYWYRQSLGQGLEFLIYFQGNSAPDKSGLPSDRFSAERTGGSVSTLTIQRTQQEDSAVYLCASSLGPDYSYGYTFGSGTRLTVV.

The chain has TRBV11-3 and TRBJ1-5, with D uncertain. The germline CDR1 and CDR2 sequences are SGHNT and YENEEA. The CDR3 spans 13 residues. V lost 4 bases to trimming and J lost 6 bases, with 10 bases between them. CDR3 region: CASSYSAGQPQHF. DNA of the CDR3: TGTGCCAGCAGCTATAGCGCGGGTCAGCCCCAGCATTTT.